This TCR beta chain was identified in a study of identical twins' blood T cells (dated by TCRdb to 2012 to 2015). Study-wide context: Roughly 49 million Illumina reads were obtained across 12 libraries, of which six were alpha-chain libraries and six were beta-chain libraries. Using next-generation sequencing, the study compared the TCR alpha and beta chain repertoires of three pairs of monozygous twins to assess how genetics influences repertoire formation. Study-wide conclusions, independent of this receptor: Among the most abundant TCRbeta clonotypes, every donor shared more CDR3 sequences with her own twin than with unrelated donors. How many CDR3 clonotypes two donors shared depended mainly on the product of their cloneset sizes, and the twins did not clearly stray from this trend. Because the twins were reared together, environmental influences could not be ruled out as the explanation for twin similarity. V gene usage, even among non-selected out-of-frame TCRbeta clonotypes, was reported to be markedly more similar within twin pairs than between unrelated donors. The study stated that the proposed role of the TCRalpha J segment in MHC recognition during thymic selection needs to be validated by independent studies.

The germline V gene specifies MDHEN as CDR1 and SYDVKM as CDR2. Including the terminal cysteine and phenylalanine, the CDR3 comprises 13 residues. Only the CDR3 region is kept as DNA, spanning 39 bases read in frame from base 1. V is reduced by 7 bases and J by 6 bases, leaving a spacing of 15 bases between them. The donors were six healthy women who made up three monozygous twin pairs. All three twin pairs had been raised together and were thought likely to have encountered the same vaccines and infectious agents. TCR cDNA libraries were prepared from RNA that was isolated from peripheral blood mononuclear cells. Receptor libraries were prepared by 5' RACE. TCRdb lists the instrument as Illumina Genome Analyzer IIx. The RNA-based TCR cDNA libraries were made using a previously described protocol that was modified in several ways. To prevent cross-contamination, barcodes specific to each sample were added to both ends of every TCR cDNA library during cDNA synthesis and amplification. On the study's bioinformatics: Each library contained 2.2 to 3.6 million CDR3-containing reads, and somewhere between about 95,000 and nearly 500,000 clonotypes were identified for each individual. Reads carrying improper barcode index combinations were removed, after which the MiTCR software was used to build a cloneset for each library. During the assembly of CDR3 clonotypes by MiTCR, low-quality reads were filtered or rescued and PCR and sequencing errors were corrected. Artificial out-of-frame clonotypes were mapped to in-frame sequences, with one indel allowed in the CDR3, and then removed. Similarity of V and J gene usage between donors was measured as Jensen-Shannon divergence divided by mean entropy. TCRdb cleaned the public reads at Q25 with fastp, built clones with MiXCR and kept in-frame beta chains. CDR3 protein sequences are deduplicated, and each keeps its most common genes and DNA. TCRdb assigned the V and J calls; the authors' analysis was not used. Recorded for this sample are 350,000 to 400,000 distinct CDR3 sequences; about 28% of them occurred a single time. The top ten constitute approximately 6.6% of the sample.

This clonotype was picked up a small number of times. Its antigen remains undetermined. No per-base quality is available; no much larger clone lies one base away. The sequence came from a woman aged 18 to 49 in good health. Sequencing was performed on PBMCs. The chain couples TRBV28 to TRBJ1-1; the D gene identity is not certain. The DNA sequence follows: TGTGCCAGCACCCCTACGAGGGTTTCTGAAGCTTTCTTT. Its translation reads: CASTPTRVSEAFF.